The 15 T cell receptor beta chains below all came from one sample that was sequenced in a study of memory CD4+ T cells and cytomegalovirus serostatus. Profiling relied on immunoSEQ multiplex PCR, and the TCRdb table lists in-frame clones only, not all of them. There are 35,000 to 45,000 clones in the sample; roughly 78% occur only once, and 0.78% lies in the top ten. The sort gate was single viable CD3+CD4+CD8-CD45RO+ cells for memory CD4+ T cells. What was sequenced was memory CD4+ T cells from blood. Receptors were obtained from an adult in good health and CMV-seronegative.

This chain connects TRBV6-1 to TRBJ2-7, with 7 bases aligning to TRBD1. The CDR3 consists of 13 residues. Germline V gene sequence: CDR1 MNHNS, CDR2 SASEGT. V shed 6 bases and J 3 bases; nucleotides not matched to a gene: 5. Written as DNA, the CDR3 is TGTGCCAGCAGGGGGGACAGACTCTACGAGCAGTACTTC. This translates into CASRGDRLYEQYF.

This clone has a handful of counts. The chain has TRBV2 and TRBJ2-1; tentatively, D is TRBD2 (6 bases). This CDR3 is built from 20 residues. Trimming pared 3 bases from V and 1 base from J, leaving 25 bases between. Germline values: CDR1 SNHLY, CDR2 FYNNEI. The CDR3 nucleotides read TGTGCCAGCAGTGACCCTAGAAAAGGGAGGCCCCGGGGTTCCTACAATGAGCAGTTCTTC. Translating gives CASSDPRKGRPRGSYNEQFF. The variable domain in full, with the rest retrieved from reference TRBV2 and TRBJ2-1, is EPEVTQTPSHQVTQMGQEVILRCVPISNHLYFYWYRQILGQKVEFLVSFYNNEISEKSEIFDDQFSVERPDGSNFTLKIRSTKLEDSAMYFCASSDPRKGRPRGSYNEQFFGPGTRLTVL.

This clone was counted a single time. The chain carries TRBV7-2 and TRBJ1-2; D is possibly TRBD1 (5 bases). Germline V gene lookup returns CDR1 SGHTA and CDR2 FQGNSA. V dropped 5 bases and J dropped 0 bases, with 13 bases sitting between them. The CDR3 loop spans 15 amino acids. In DNA, the CDR3 is TGTGCCAGCAGCGACCCTATCAGGGCTAACTATGGCTACACCTTC. Translating gives CASSDPIRANYGYTF.

The chain uses TRBV5-8 and TRBJ1-5, with TRBD1 as a possible D gene (5 bases). CDR1 is SGHTS, CDR2 YDEGEE, per germline. Trimming stripped 5 bases from V and 9 bases from J, with 21 bases between. CDR3 size: 15 residues. This chain's CDR3 is CASRARGTGLGPQHF. The CDR3 DNA reads TGTGCCAGCAGGGCCCGAGGGACGGGACTTGGGCCCCAGCATTTT.

The rearrangement uses TRBV7-2 and TRBJ2-5, with TRBD2 identical over 14 bases. V trimming: 5 bases; J trimming: 5 bases; junction bases outside the gene matches: 7. This CDR3 comprises 16 residues. The V gene's germline CDR1 is SGHTA and CDR2 FQGNSA. In nucleotides, the CDR3 is TGTGCCAGCAGCGACAGACTAGCGGGGGGGCTGGAGACCCAGTACTTC. It translates to CASSDRLAGGLETQYF.

The chain links TRBV7-2 to TRBJ1-1; D perhaps matches TRBD1 (6 bases). The V end lost 1 base, the J end lost 1 base, and 10 bases lay between the germline ends. This CDR3 spans 15 amino acids. The germline V gene encodes CDR1 SGHTA and CDR2 FQGNSA. The CDR3 region is CASSLGGGGNTEAFF. Here the CDR3 DNA reads TGTGCCAGCAGCTTAGGAGGGGGAGGGAACACTGAAGCTTTCTTT.

This clone was recorded a few times. The V and J genes are TRBV6-5 and TRBJ1-2; TRBD1 matches 7 bases. The ends lost 6 bases at V and 4 bases at J; junction bases unmatched: 5. CDR1 and CDR2 (germline): MNHEY, SVGAGI. This CDR3 is built from 13 residues. CDR3 region: CASREQGIYGYTF. The CDR3 region has the DNA TGTGCCAGCAGAGAACAGGGGATCTATGGCTACACCTTC.

The genes are TRBV30 and TRBJ2-5; 10 nucleotides match TRBD1. The J call is doubtful: the DNA matches TRBJ2-7 better. The germline CDR1 and CDR2 sequences are GTSNPN and SVGIG (reference sequence). This CDR3 comprises 12 residues. CDR3 nucleotides: TGTGCCAGACGGGACAGGGGCTACGAGCAGTACTTC. Protein sequence: CARRDRGYEQYF.

The rearrangement links TRBV7-9 to TRBJ1-2; weak D call: TRBD1 (5 bases). Trimming stripped 5 bases from V and 2 bases from J, with 9 bases between. Per germline, CDR1 SEHNR and CDR2 FQNEAQ (reference sequence). CDR3 length equals 13 residues. CDR3 DNA sequence: TGTGCCAGCAGCCCGGGGGAAAACTATGGCTACACCTTC. This translates into CASSPGENYGYTF. Full variable domain (rest looked up from reference TRBV7-9 and TRBJ1-2): DTGVSQNPRHKITKRGQNVTFRCDPISEHNRLYWYRQTLGQGPEFLTYFQNEAQLEKSRLLSDRFSAERPKGSFSTLEIQRTEQGDSAMYLCASSPGENYGYTFGSGTRLTVV.

This chain connects TRBV5-1 to TRBJ1-2, with 8 nucleotides matching TRBD1. Germline V gene lookup returns CDR1 SGHRS and CDR2 YFSETQ. The CDR3 has 12 residues. Trimming took 2 bases from V and 8 from J; bases not matched to a gene: 2. In DNA form, the CDR3 reads TGCGCCAGCAGCTTCGGGACAGGAGGCTACACCTTC. Amino acids: CASSFGTGGYTF. Drawing the rest from reference TRBV5-1 and TRBJ1-2, the complete variable domain is KAGVTQTPRYLIKTRGQQVTLSCSPISGHRSVSWYQQTPGQGLQFLFEYFSETQRNKGNFPGRFSGRQFSNSRSEMNVSTLELGDSALYLCASSFGTGGYTFGSGTRLTVV.

This clone has just a few counts. V gene TRBV18 combines with J gene TRBJ1-5; unclear D gene. The germline V gene has CDR1 KGHSH and CDR2 LQKENI. V lost 6 bases to trimming and J lost 3 bases, with 9 bases between them. The CDR3 covers 13 residues. CDR3 protein: CASSVDINQPQHF. CDR3 in DNA: TGTGCCAGCTCGGTTGACATCAATCAGCCCCAGCATTTT. Complete variable domain (other parts from reference TRBV18 and TRBJ1-5): NAGVMQNPRHLVRRRGQEARLRCSPMKGHSHVYWYRQLPEEGLKFMVYLQKENIIDESGMPKERFSAEFPKEGPSILRIQQVVRGDSAAYFCASSVDINQPQHFGDGTRLSIL.

The rearrangement joins TRBV7-2 to TRBJ1-6, with a possible D match to TRBD1 (6 bases). CDR1 and CDR2 (germline): SGHTA, FQGNSA. The CDR3 extends over 14 amino acids. Trimming left V 8 bases short and J 11 bases short, with 19 bases between. The CDR3 nucleotides are TGTGCCAGCGGTACACAGGGTGCTTCGGCACCCCTCCACTTT. It translates to CASGTQGASAPLHF.

CDR3 amino acids: CASSSGTSGGAVETQYF. The CDR3 DNA reads TGTGCCAGCAGCTCCGGGACTAGCGGGGGGGCCGTGGAGACCCAGTACTTC. The chain uses TRBV11-2 and TRBJ2-5; 16 bases agree with TRBD2. The V gene's germline CDR1 is SGHAT and CDR2 FQNNGV. The length of the CDR3 is 17 residues. J was trimmed by 5 bases and V by 4 bases; bases with no gene match: 7.

The CDR3 coding sequence is TGTGCCAGCACCTCGAACGATTATGGCTACACCTTC. It is translated as CASTSNDYGYTF. The chain is built from TRBV7-2 and TRBJ1-2; D not certain. Germline loops: CDR1 SGHTA, CDR2 FQGNSA. This CDR3 has 12 residues. Trimming removed 7 bases at V and 5 bases at J, with 11 bases between.

The V and J genes are TRBV11-2 and TRBJ2-3; 9 nucleotides match TRBD1. Germline CDR1 SGHAT, CDR2 FQNNGV. This CDR3 comprises 15 residues. Trimming cost V 5 bases and J 2 bases; bases outside gene matches: 5. The CDR3 reads CASSAGTGHTDTQYF. CDR3 bases: TGTGCCAGCAGCGCCGGGACAGGGCACACAGATACGCAGTATTTT.